The clone carrying this TCR beta chain appeared once. These data belong to a study of blood T cell repertoires in COVID-19. Whole-study context: Specimens from acute and convalescent COVID-19 originated in the United States, Italy and Spain. PBMCs, B-cell-depleted T cells, or T cells were the source of the cDNA or gDNA that made up the material.

As handled by the study authors: The authors estimated nucleated cell counts from reference gene primer amplification. Measured with immunoSEQ multiplex PCR; TCRdb has only the in-frame clones, and not every one. V and J calls and clone size follow that table, whereas D and trimming were derived from the DNA. The sample has some 70,000 clones, around 90% seen once; the top ten hold approximately 7%. V was pared by 3 bases and J by 6 bases, with 12 bases between. The CDR3 is 14 residues long. Germline V CDR1 and CDR2: SGHDT, YYEEEE. This receptor was obtained from a man in his fifties or sixties with active COVID-19. This chain uses TRBV5-6 with TRBJ1-4; no definite D call. Sequenced material: peripheral blood. The DNA for the CDR3 is TGTGCCAGCAGCTCCCCGGGTGCGTATGAAAAACTGTTTTTT. It translates to CASSSPGAYEKLFF. The variable domain in full, with the rest retrieved from reference TRBV5-6 and TRBJ1-4, is DAGVTQSPTHLIKTRGQQVTLRCSPKSGHDTVSWYQQALGQGPQFIFQYYEEEERQRGNFPDRFSGHQFPNYSSELNVNALLLGDSALYLCASSSPGAYEKLFFGSGTQLSVL.